Each of the 24 T cell receptor beta chains below was sequenced from the same sample in a study of T cells after yellow fever vaccination. TCRdb re-analysed the 5' RACE reads in MiXCR, keeping a single row per CDR3 protein. This repertoire shows approximately 160,000 distinct CDR3 sequences, approximately 6.2% found once; its top ten account for under 3%. This material consisted of CD4+ T cells sorted from PBMCs, taken on the day of the first yellow fever vaccination. The receptors here all came from a young man who received the YFV17D yellow fever vaccine.

This clonotype was detected a few times. V is TRBV7-2 and J is TRBJ2-1; the D is unclear. Germline CDR1 and CDR2: SGHTA and FQGNSA. This CDR3 has 16 residues. The ends were cut back, 1 base at V and 0 bases at J, with 10 bases in the middle. CDR3 region: CASSLGAADSYNEQFF. As DNA, the CDR3 is TGTGCCAGCAGCTTAGGTGCGGCTGACTCCTACAATGAGCAGTTCTTC. Complete variable domain (other parts from reference TRBV7-2 and TRBJ2-1): GAGVSQSPSNKVTEKGKDVELRCDPISGHTALYWYRQSLGQGLEFLIYFQGNSAPDKSGLPSDRFSAERTGGSVSTLTIQRTQQEDSAVYLCASSLGAADSYNEQFFGPGTRLTVL.

This clonotype was seen a handful of times. V and J are TRBV7-2 and TRBJ2-3; the D is unclear. The CDR3 length is 13 residues. Trimming pared 1 base from V and 2 bases from J, leaving 4 bases between. Germline V gives CDR1 SGHTA, CDR2 FQGNSA. As DNA, the CDR3 is TGTGCCAGCAGCTTAGGGCACACAGATACGCAGTATTTT. It is translated as CASSLGHTDTQYF.

This clonotype was found a few times. CDR3: CASSWDRASKNEQFF. In DNA form, the CDR3 reads TGTGCCAGCAGCTGGGACAGGGCTTCAAAGAATGAGCAGTTCTTC. J is TRBJ2-1 and V is TRBV5-4; 9 bases map to TRBD1. The CDR3 covers 15 residues. Losses at the gene ends were 3 bases for V and 7 bases for J; bases not matched to a gene: 8. Germline CDR1 SGHNT, CDR2 YYREEE (reference sequence). Drawing the rest from reference TRBV5-4 and TRBJ2-1, the complete variable domain is ETGVTQSPTHLIKTRGQQVTLRCSSQSGHNTVSWYQQALGQGPQFIFQYYREEENGRGNFPPRFSGLQFPNYSSELNVNALELDDSALYLCASSWDRASKNEQFFGPGTRLTVL.

At least ten counts were recorded for this clonotype. The DNA of the CDR3 is TGTGCCACCAGTGTGAACACCGGGGAGCTGTTTTTT. Protein product: CATSVNTGELFF. This rearrangement joins TRBV24-1 to TRBJ2-2; D not certain. CDR1 KGHDR and CDR2 SFDVKD come from the germline V gene. This CDR3 contains 12 residues. Trimming pared 5 bases from V and 1 base from J, leaving 1 base between.

The V and J genes are TRBV2 and TRBJ2-3; D not resolved. V was cut by 6 bases and J by 6 bases, with 7 bases left in between. CDR3 length: 11 amino acids. Germline assignment: CDR1 SNHLY and CDR2 FYNNEI. In DNA form, the CDR3 reads TGTGCCAGCAGCTACGTGGATACGCAGTATTTT. Translated: CASSYVDTQYF.

Concerning this clonotype: Since a much larger clone is just one base distant, this may be a read error. The chain recombines TRBV3-1 with TRBJ1-1; unclear D gene. This CDR3 comprises 15 residues. Looked up from germline, CDR1 is LGHDT and CDR2 is YNNKEL (reference sequence). V was clipped by 11 bases and J by 0 bases, with 19 bases between them. The CDR3 loop is CACTLFGDLNTEAFF. The DNA of the CDR3 is TGTGCCTGCACCTTATTCGGGGATTTGAACACTGAAGCTTTCTTT.

The CDR3 sequence: CASGGQATYEQYF. DNA of the CDR3: TGTGCCAGTGGGGGACAGGCAACCTACGAGCAGTACTTC. This chain connects TRBV6-6 to TRBJ2-7; 8 bases align to TRBD1. The CDR3 consists of 13 residues. Trimming took 9 bases from V and 2 from J; bases not matched to a gene: 6. The germline gives CDR1 MNHNY, CDR2 SVGAGI (reference sequence).

This clonotype has ten or more counts. The chain links TRBV19 to TRBJ2-7, with TRBD2 identical over 7 bases. The CDR3 contains 14 residues. V gave up 8 bases and J gave up 0 bases; unmatched junction bases: 7. Germline V gene data show CDR1 as LNHDA and CDR2 as SQIVND (reference sequence). The CDR3: CASSSGGDSYEQYF. CDR3 bases: TGTGCCAGTTCTAGCGGTGGGGACTCCTACGAGCAGTACTTC.

For this clonotype: Since a much larger clone is just one base distant, this may be a read error. This rearrangement joins TRBV5-1 to TRBJ2-3; no clear D gene. The germline V gene has CDR1 SGHRS and CDR2 YFSETQ. The CDR3 contains 14 residues. The CDR3 is CASRLGRTTDTQYF. DNA of the CDR3: TGCGCCAGCAGATTGGGCAGGACCACAGATACGCAGTATTTT.

This clonotype was found a few times. The rearrangement uses TRBV5-4 and TRBJ2-3; TRBD2 agrees at 9 bases. This CDR3 is built from 18 residues. Germline CDR1 reads SGHNT; CDR2 reads YYREEE (reference sequence). Trimming at V came to 3 bases and at J to 6 bases, leaving 17 bases not matched to a gene. This CDR3 is CASSSAVSRLAGTDTQYF. The CDR3 bases are TGTGCCAGCAGCTCAGCGGTGTCCCGGCTAGCGGGGACGGATACGCAGTATTTT.

This clonotype was found many times. The V and J genes are TRBV12-3 or TRBV12-4 and TRBJ2-7, with D hard to call. The V end lost 5 bases, the J end lost 5 bases, and 10 bases lay between the germline ends. The CDR3 spans 12 residues. The CDR3 DNA follows: TGTGCCAGCAGTCCCCGTTTCGACGAGCAGTACTTC. It yields the protein CASSPRFDEQYF.

This clonotype appeared many times. The chain employs TRBV11-2 and TRBJ2-3, with 15 bases matching TRBD2. Germline trimming cut 5 bases from V and 0 bases from J; bases unmatched to any gene: 6. Germline V CDR1 and CDR2: SGHAT, FQNNGV. The length of the CDR3 is 18 residues. CDR3 residues: CASSRGLAGGPSTDTQYF. CDR3 in DNA: TGTGCCAGCAGCCGTGGACTAGCGGGGGGGCCCAGCACAGATACGCAGTATTTT.

The CDR3 nucleotides read TGCGCCAGCAGCCAAGACCCTTTTCGCGGGGACACTGAAGCTTTCTTT. This codes for CASSQDPFRGDTEAFF. The chain couples TRBV4-1 to TRBJ1-1; D remains unclear. V was pared by 0 bases and J by 3 bases, with 14 bases between. This CDR3 is 16 amino acids long. Germline CDR1 is MGHRA and CDR2 is YSYEKL.

The chain has TRBV30 and TRBJ2-3, with D uncertain. With 3 bases removed from V and 6 bases from J, the gap between germline ends came to 4 bases. Germline V gene data show CDR1 as GTSNPN and CDR2 as SVGIG (reference sequence). The CDR3 is 10 residues long. The CDR3 reads CAWRADTQYF. DNA of the CDR3: TGTGCCTGGAGAGCTGATACGCAGTATTTT. The full variable domain, in which reference TRBV30 and TRBJ2-3 provide the parts outside the CDR3, is SQTIHQWPATLVQPVGSPLSLECTVEGTSNPNLYWYRQAAGRGLQLLFYSVGIGQISSEVPQNLSASRPQDRQFILSSKKLLLSDSGFYLCAWRADTQYFGPGTRLTVL.

This clonotype was seen only a few times. The chain recombines TRBV7-2 with TRBJ2-2, with TRBD1 identical over 8 bases. The V gene's germline CDR1 is SGHTA and CDR2 FQGNSA. The CDR3 sequence is 15 residues long. V was clipped by 1 base and J by 8 bases; unmatched bases: 6. The chain's CDR3 is CASSLDDRGLGELFF. DNA for the CDR3: TGTGCCAGCAGCTTAGACGACAGGGGTTTGGGGGAGCTGTTTTTT.

V is TRBV7-2 and J is TRBJ2-3; D unresolved. CDR1 SGHTA and CDR2 FQGNSA come from the germline V gene. There are 14 residues in the CDR3. Trimming took 1 base from V and 6 from J, leaving 11 bases between them. The chain's CDR3 is CASSLGFSDDTQYF. The CDR3 DNA reads TGTGCCAGCAGCTTAGGGTTTTCGGACGATACGCAGTATTTT.

This clonotype was seen ten or more times. The V call is TRBV7-9, the J call TRBJ2-2; 9 bases line up with TRBD2. V shed 5 bases, J shed 7 bases, and the junction held 11 bases outside the gene matches. The CDR3 covers 16 residues. CDR1 is SEHNR and CDR2 is FQNEAQ in the germline V gene (reference sequence). The CDR3 reads CASSPPRAGGNGELFF. CDR3 in DNA: TGTGCCAGCAGCCCTCCCCGGGCGGGAGGGAACGGGGAGCTGTTTTTT. Supplemented by reference TRBV7-9 and TRBJ2-2, the full variable domain reads DTGVSQNPRHKITKRGQNVTFRCDPISEHNRLYWYRQTLGQGPEFLTYFQNEAQLEKSRLLSDRFSAERPKGSFSTLEIQRTEQGDSAMYLCASSPPRAGGNGELFFGEGSRLTVL.

This clonotype was seen ten or more times. V is TRBV6-2 or TRBV6-3 and J is TRBJ2-2; D gene uncertain. This CDR3 region has 13 residues. Germline V gene data show CDR1 as MNHEY and CDR2 as SVGEGT. V was shortened by 5 bases and J by 5 bases, with 9 bases between the two germline ends. DNA of the CDR3: TGTGCCAGCAGTCGGCCGATTACCGGGGAGCTGTTTTTT. This translates into CASSRPITGELFF.

At least ten counts were recorded for this clonotype. The rearrangement links TRBV4-3 to TRBJ2-1, with D perhaps matching TRBD2 (7 bases). CDR3 length: 16 residues. Germline V gene sequence: CDR1 LGHNA, CDR2 YSLEER. V was pared by 2 bases and J by 8 bases, with 19 bases between. This chain's CDR3 is CASSQQGLGGNDEQFF. The DNA for the CDR3 is TGCGCCAGCAGCCAACAGGGGTTGGGGGGGAACGATGAGCAGTTCTTC.

The chain has TRBV4-3 and TRBJ2-1; weak D call: TRBD1 (6 bases). Germline lookup yields CDR1 LGHNA and CDR2 YSLEER. The V end was cut by 0 bases, the J end by 9 bases, with 9 bases between. This CDR3 contains 13 residues. In DNA form, the CDR3 reads TGCGCCAGCAGCCAAGAGGGGGCGAGTGAGCAGTTCTTC. The encoded protein is CASSQEGASEQFF.

This clonotype appeared many times. The chain is built from TRBV5-6 and TRBJ2-7, with TRBD1 identical over 7 bases. The CDR3 totals 13 residues. CDR1 is SGHDT, CDR2 YYEEEE, per germline. Trimming at V came to 4 bases and at J to 7 bases, leaving 8 bases not matched to a gene. CDR3 sequence: CASSLGRGQEQYV. The CDR3 bases are TGTGCCAGCAGCCTGGGCCGGGGACAGGAGCAGTACGTC.

In this sample, this clonotype turned up a few times. At one end, the junction sequence differs from germline, possibly due to a read error. V gene TRBV18 combines with J gene TRBJ1-1, with D perhaps matching TRBD1 (6 bases). CDR3 length equals 19 residues. CDR1 is KGHSH and CDR2 is LQKENI in the germline V gene. As DNA, the CDR3 is TGTGCCAGCTCAACCACCTCCCGAGGGGGGGTTTCATTTGACACTGAAGCCTTCTTT. This encodes CASSTTSRGGVSFDTEAFF. Full variable domain (rest looked up from reference TRBV18 and TRBJ1-1): NAGVMQNPRHLVRRRGQEARLRCSPMKGHSHVYWYRQLPEEGLKFMVYLQKENIIDESGMPKERFSAEFPKEGPSILRIQQVVRGDSAAYFCASSTTSRGGVSFDTEAFFGQGTRLTVV.

The chain joins TRBV5-1 to TRBJ2-1; D perhaps matches TRBD2 (5 bases). V lost 2 bases to trimming and J lost 5 bases, with 14 bases between them. The CDR3 contains 15 residues. Germline V lookup: CDR1 SGHRS, CDR2 YFSETQ. CDR3 nucleotide sequence: TGCGCCAGCAGCTTTTTCGGACTTCAAAACAATGAGCAGTTCTTC. It encodes CASSFFGLQNNEQFF.

J is TRBJ1-3 and V is TRBV20-1; D is undetermined. Germline V CDR1 and CDR2: DFQATT, SNEGSKA (reference sequence). The CDR3 runs to 13 residues. The V end was cut by 1 base, the J end by 1 base, with 5 bases between. The CDR3 DNA sequence: TGCAGTGCTAGAGTCGGTTCTGGAAACACCATATATTTT. Its protein product is CSARVGSGNTIYF.